The clone carrying this T cell receptor (beta chain) was seen a few times. This entry belongs to a study of blood T cell repertoires in COVID-19. Study information: Both acute and convalescent COVID-19 samples were obtained from the United States, Italy and Spain. PBMCs, B-cell-depleted T cells, or T cells were the source of the cDNA or gDNA that made up the material.

The ends were cut back, 4 bases at V and 4 bases at J, with 13 bases in the middle. Germline lookup yields CDR1 SNHLY and CDR2 FYNNEI. CDR3 length: 14 residues. In the authors' methods: Quantification of nucleated cells was approximated via reference gene primer amplification. This table comes from immunoSEQ multiplex PCR, and its TCRdb copy is limited to in-frame clones, with some not included. The DNA was the basis for D and trimming; V, J and clone size are from that table. The sample records about 110,000 clones, 84% being singletons. The gene calls are TRBV2 and TRBJ1-1; a possible D gene is TRBD1 (6 bases). This receptor was taken from an older woman with acute or convalescent COVID-19. Sequencing used peripheral blood. CDR3 sequence reads: CASSGVGGFTEAFF. CDR3 nucleotide sequence: TGTGCCAGCAGTGGAGTAGGGGGATTCACTGAAGCTTTCTTT.